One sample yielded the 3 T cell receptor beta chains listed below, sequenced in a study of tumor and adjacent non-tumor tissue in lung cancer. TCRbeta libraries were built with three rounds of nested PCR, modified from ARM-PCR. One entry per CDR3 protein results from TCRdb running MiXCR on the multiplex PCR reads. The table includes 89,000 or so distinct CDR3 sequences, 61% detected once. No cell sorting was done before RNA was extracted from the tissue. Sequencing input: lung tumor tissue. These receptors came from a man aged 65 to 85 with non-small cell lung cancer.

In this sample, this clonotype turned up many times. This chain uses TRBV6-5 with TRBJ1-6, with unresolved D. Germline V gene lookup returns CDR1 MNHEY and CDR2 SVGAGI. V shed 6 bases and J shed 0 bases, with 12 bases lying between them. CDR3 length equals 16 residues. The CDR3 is CASSDRVDSYNSPLHF. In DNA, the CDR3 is TGTGCCAGCAGCGATAGGGTGGACTCCTATAATTCACCCCTCCACTTT.

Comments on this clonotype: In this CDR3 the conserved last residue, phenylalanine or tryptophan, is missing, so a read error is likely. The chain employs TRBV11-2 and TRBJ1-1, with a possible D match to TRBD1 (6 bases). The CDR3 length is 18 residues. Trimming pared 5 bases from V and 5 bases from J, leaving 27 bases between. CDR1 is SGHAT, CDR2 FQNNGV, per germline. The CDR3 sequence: CASSGHCGTIFRETEAFI. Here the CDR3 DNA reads TGTGCCAGCAGCGGACATTGTGGGACAATCTTTAGGGAGACTGAAGCTTTCATT.

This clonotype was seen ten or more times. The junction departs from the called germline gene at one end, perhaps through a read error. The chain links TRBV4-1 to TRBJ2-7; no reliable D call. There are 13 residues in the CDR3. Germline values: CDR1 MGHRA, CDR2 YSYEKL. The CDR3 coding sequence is TGTGCCAGCAGTCGTCCAGGATCCTACGAGCAGTACTTC. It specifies CASSRPGSYEQYF.